This T cell receptor beta chain originates from a study of blood T cell repertoires in COVID-19. TCRdb's table, derived via immunoSEQ multiplex PCR, lists solely in-frame clones and lacks some. The sample includes some 150,000 clones, about 82% of them seen just once. After removal of 4 bases from V and 0 bases from J, the junction contained 11 bases not matched to a gene. Germline CDR1 and CDR2: GTSNPN and SVGIG (reference sequence). The CDR3 covers 17 residues. This TCR derives from a man aged 50 to 59 with acute or convalescent COVID-19. V and J are TRBV30 and TRBJ1-4; 7 bases are a match to TRBD1. The source material was peripheral blood. DNA for the CDR3: TGTGCCTGGACCAAGAACAGGGGAAGCGCAACTAATGAAAAACTGTTTTTT. Its protein is CAWTKNRGSATNEKLFF.